These 20 T cell receptor beta chains share one sample of origin, sequenced in a study of control samples from healthy donors and cancer patients (dated by TCRdb to 2020 to 2022). The receptor library was made with the immunoSEQ multiplex PCR assay. Entries here come from immuneACCESS through TCRdb and include only in-frame sequences with V and J called. Some clones fail to appear in such tables; in the studies checked, an unresolved V gene covers under half of the shortfall, and the cause of the remainder is unknown. The sample has approximately 170,000 clones on record, roughly 90% of them singletons. The ten largest account for about 1.4% of the sample. The sample taken for sequencing was blood. Receptor source: a woman aged 50 to 65 in good health.

The chain combines TRBV3-1 (or the pseudogene TRBV3-2) with TRBJ1-5; TRBD1 might be the D (5 bases). Trimming cost V 1 base and J 2 bases, with 9 bases left between them. Germline V gene lookup returns CDR1 LGHDT and CDR2 YNNKEL (reference sequence). The CDR3 runs 15 residues. CDR3 sequence: CASSQGGAGNQPQHF. CDR3 in DNA: TGTGCCAGCAGCCAAGGTGGGGCTGGCAATCAGCCCCAGCATTTT.

This clone was counted only a few times. The CDR3 here is CASSLGEGYSPLHF. CDR3 nucleotides: TGTGCCAGCAGCTTAGGTGAAGGGTATTCACCCCTCCACTTT. J is TRBJ1-6 and V is TRBV7-9, with D unclear. In germline, CDR1 is SEHNR, CDR2 FQNEAQ (reference sequence). The CDR3 covers 14 residues. V shed 1 base and J shed 8 bases, with 9 bases lying between them.

The rearrangement joins TRBV28 to TRBJ1-4; D possibly corresponds to TRBD1 (5 bases). V lost 3 bases, J lost 4 bases, and 15 bases lay in between. The CDR3 extends over 16 amino acids. Germline CDR1 is MDHEN and CDR2 is SYDVKM. CDR3 nucleotides: TGTGCCAGCAGTTTTGGCGGCTTTAGGGGTAATGAAAAACTGTTTTTT. Encoded protein: CASSFGGFRGNEKLFF.

The chain is built from TRBV19 and TRBJ1-4; D unresolved. This CDR3 contains 15 residues. The germline gives CDR1 LNHDA, CDR2 SQIVND (reference sequence). The V gene lost 5 bases and the J gene lost 4 bases, with 14 bases spanning the gap. The CDR3 sequence: CASSPRSTVNEKLFF. The DNA for the CDR3 is TGTGCCAGTAGTCCTAGGTCGACCGTTAATGAAAAACTGTTTTTT. Full variable domain (outside the CDR3, taken from reference TRBV19 and TRBJ1-4): DGGITQSPKYLFRKEGQNVTLSCEQNLNHDAMYWYRQDPGQGLRLIYYSQIVNDFQKGDIAEGYSVSREKKESFPLTVTSAQKNPTAFYLCASSPRSTVNEKLFFGSGTQLSVL.

This clone was recorded once. The V and J genes are TRBV28 and TRBJ2-5; D ambiguous. The CDR3 is 14 residues long. V was cut by 3 bases and J by 4 bases, with 12 bases left in between. Germline-derived CDR1 and CDR2 are MDHEN and SYDVKM. The CDR3 spells CASSFDLKGETQYF. DNA of the CDR3: TGTGCCAGCAGTTTCGACCTAAAAGGAGAGACCCAGTACTTC.

This chain uses TRBV5-1 with TRBJ2-3; D remains ambiguous. From germline, CDR1 is SGHRS and CDR2 YFSETQ. Trimming stripped 0 bases from V and 4 bases from J, with 15 bases between. The CDR3 covers 16 residues. The CDR3 region is CASSLAVSYSPDTQYF. The CDR3 coding sequence is TGCGCCAGCAGCTTGGCCGTTTCGTATTCGCCAGATACGCAGTATTTT. Complete variable domain (other parts from reference TRBV5-1 and TRBJ2-3): KAGVTQTPRYLIKTRGQQVTLSCSPISGHRSVSWYQQTPGQGLQFLFEYFSETQRNKGNFPGRFSGRQFSNSRSEMNVSTLELGDSALYLCASSLAVSYSPDTQYFGPGTRLTVL.

The rearrangement joins TRBV3-1 (or the pseudogene TRBV3-2) to TRBJ1-1; D not resolved. The germline V gene has CDR1 LGHDT and CDR2 YNNKEL (reference sequence). V lost 4 bases to trimming and J lost 1 base, with 7 bases between them. This CDR3 comprises 13 residues. CDR3 bases: TGTGCCAGCAGCCTAGTAGAGAACACTGAAGCTTTCTTT. This encodes CASSLVENTEAFF.

Here the CDR3 DNA reads TGTGCCAGCGGGGGAGGCCCCAATCAGCCCCAGCATTTT. Its protein is CASGGGPNQPQHF. The chain has TRBV6-5 and TRBJ1-5, with D perhaps matching TRBD1 (5 bases). This CDR3 has 13 residues. The germline gives CDR1 MNHEY, CDR2 SVGAGI. The ends were cut back, 8 bases at V and 3 bases at J, with 11 bases in the middle.

The chain uses TRBV7-3 and TRBJ2-3; D is undetermined. The CDR3 sequence is 13 residues long. Trimming took 5 bases from V and 2 from J, leaving 8 bases between them. The germline V gene encodes CDR1 SGHTA and CDR2 FQGTGA. The CDR3 sequence is CASSPGATDTQYF. The CDR3 nucleotides are TGTGCCAGCAGCCCAGGAGCCACAGATACGCAGTATTTT. Drawing the rest from reference TRBV7-3 and TRBJ2-3, the complete variable domain is GAGVSQTPSNKVTEKGKYVELRCDPISGHTALYWYRQSLGQGPEFLIYFQGTGAADDSGLPNDRFFAVRPEGSVSTLKIQRTERGDSAVYLCASSPGATDTQYFGPGTRLTVL.

The chain is built from TRBV6-5 and TRBJ2-7, with 8 bases matching TRBD1. CDR3 size: 13 residues. Trimming at V came to 1 base and at J to 7 bases, leaving 3 bases not matched to a gene. Germline-derived CDR1 and CDR2 are MNHEY and SVGAGI. The CDR3 DNA is TGTGCCAGCAGTTACTTGGGGACAGGAGAGCAGTACTTC. Its protein product is CASSYLGTGEQYF.

The genes are TRBV9 and TRBJ2-7; D is perhaps TRBD1 or TRBD2 (5 bases each). Germline CDR1 is SGDLS and CDR2 is YYNGEE. CDR3 length equals 14 residues. Trimming took off 3 bases at V and 7 bases at J, with 17 bases between the two ends. This CDR3 reads CASSGDQAVREQYF. CDR3 DNA sequence: TGTGCCAGCAGCGGGGACCAGGCGGTGAGGGAGCAGTACTTC.

The chain has TRBV7-9 and TRBJ2-5; TRBD2 is a possible D gene (6 bases). Germline V gene lookup returns CDR1 SEHNR and CDR2 FQNEAQ (reference sequence). The V end was cut by 0 bases, the J end by 4 bases, with 9 bases between. This CDR3 spans 14 amino acids. CDR3 protein: CASSLAGAGETQYF. The CDR3 bases are TGTGCCAGCAGCTTAGCTGGAGCGGGAGAGACCCAGTACTTC.

J is TRBJ2-3 and V is TRBV5-1; D is perhaps TRBD1 (5 bases). There are 14 residues in the CDR3. Germline V gives CDR1 SGHRS, CDR2 YFSETQ. Deletions cut 6 bases from V and 4 bases from J, with 15 bases between. The CDR3 loop reads CASKKSRVADTQYF. In nucleotides, the CDR3 is TGCGCCAGCAAGAAAAGCAGGGTGGCAGATACGCAGTATTTT. Full variable domain (missing parts from reference TRBV5-1 and TRBJ2-3): KAGVTQTPRYLIKTRGQQVTLSCSPISGHRSVSWYQQTPGQGLQFLFEYFSETQRNKGNFPGRFSGRQFSNSRSEMNVSTLELGDSALYLCASKKSRVADTQYFGPGTRLTVL.

J is TRBJ1-5 and V is TRBV27, with D possibly being TRBD1 (6 bases). Per germline, CDR1 MNHEY and CDR2 SMNVEV (reference sequence). The CDR3 length is 15 residues. V dropped 5 bases and J dropped 3 bases, with 14 bases sitting between them. The CDR3 nucleotides read TGTGCCAGCAGTAGGACAGAGTCCTTCAATCAGCCCCAGCATTTT. Translated, it gives CASSRTESFNQPQHF.

The chain recombines TRBV3-1 (or the pseudogene TRBV3-2) with TRBJ2-4; maybe TRBD1 (6 bases). V shed 3 bases and J shed 0 bases, with 18 bases lying between them. The V gene's germline CDR1 is LGHDT and CDR2 YNNKEL (reference sequence). The CDR3 contains 18 residues. This chain's CDR3 is CASSQDFTGPLAKNIQYF. The CDR3 region has the DNA TGTGCCAGCAGCCAGGACTTTACAGGGCCCCTAGCCAAAAACATTCAGTACTTC.

For the CDR3, the DNA is TGTGCCAGCAGCGCGACTTTGGGCAGGGGAACCGGGGAGCTGTTTTTT. Translated: CASSATLGRGTGELFF. The chain employs TRBV7-8 and TRBJ2-2, with D possibly being TRBD1 (6 bases). Germline V gene sequence: CDR1 SGHVS, CDR2 FQNEAQ. CDR3 size: 16 residues. V lost 5 bases and J 5 bases, leaving 18 bases between the germline ends.

CDR3 residues: CASSYTSGSYNEQFF. DNA of the CDR3: TGCGCCAGCAGTTATACTAGCGGGAGCTACAATGAGCAGTTCTTC. The V and J genes are TRBV5-1 and TRBJ2-1, with 11 bases that match TRBD2. Germline assignment: CDR1 SGHRS and CDR2 YFSETQ. V shed 5 bases and J 3 bases; nucleotides not matched to a gene: 4. CDR3 length: 15 amino acids.

The J gene is TRBJ1-5, the V gene TRBV5-6; D is unresolved. This CDR3 region has 14 residues. Germline V gives CDR1 SGHDT, CDR2 YYEEEE. V lost 0 bases, J lost 4 bases, and 8 bases lay in between. This CDR3 is CASSLASSNQPQHF. The DNA for the CDR3 is TGTGCCAGCAGCTTGGCCTCATCTAATCAGCCCCAGCATTTT.

The genes are TRBV2 and TRBJ1-5, with 12 bases lining up with TRBD1. From germline, CDR1 is SNHLY and CDR2 FYNNEI. This CDR3 is built from 14 residues. After removal of 8 bases from V and 7 bases from J, the junction contained 6 bases not matched to a gene. The CDR3 protein is CASSGQGAEQPQHF. In DNA, the CDR3 is TGTGCCAGCTCGGGACAGGGGGCCGAACAGCCCCAGCATTTT.

This CDR3 is CASSPNSGGREAFF. The CDR3 region has the DNA TGTGCCAGCAGTCCTAACTCAGGGGGCCGGGAAGCTTTCTTT. V and J are TRBV27 and TRBJ1-1; 8 bases line up with TRBD1. Germline CDR1 MNHEY, CDR2 SMNVEV (reference sequence). V lost 5 bases, J lost 8 bases, and 10 bases stayed unmatched. The CDR3 is made up of 14 amino acids.